This TCR beta chain was obtained from a study of cytomegalovirus exposure and HLA in healthy donors. Study observations and caveats: An observed cluster of highly shared sequence variants was recorded as a likely sequencing artifact. Most of the TCR beta V segments (in an earlier analysis) were productive either about 87% or about 30% of the time. Researchers catalogued 150 or so TCR beta chains as cytomegalovirus-associated.

The CDR3 loop spans 13 amino acids. The V gene lost 6 bases and the J gene lost 8 bases, with 15 bases spanning the gap. Germline V gene sequence: CDR1 SGHDT, CDR2 YYEEEE. Samples came from healthy bone marrow donors. 60 Vbeta and 13 Jbeta primers were used in PCR. TCRdb keeps only in-frame clones here, not all; method: immunoSEQ multiplex PCR. The table shows about 190,000 clones, with roughly 80% occurring only once. This clone was observed a handful of times. Its antigen is not identified. Sequencing was done on a sample of PBMCs. This clonotype was obtained from a woman in her 30s in good health and CMV-seropositive. V and J are TRBV5-6 and TRBJ2-1; possibly TRBD2 for D (6 bases). The CDR3 sequence: CASTEGGPDEQFF. The CDR3 DNA reads as TGTGCCAGCACCGAGGGAGGTCCCGATGAGCAGTTCTTC.